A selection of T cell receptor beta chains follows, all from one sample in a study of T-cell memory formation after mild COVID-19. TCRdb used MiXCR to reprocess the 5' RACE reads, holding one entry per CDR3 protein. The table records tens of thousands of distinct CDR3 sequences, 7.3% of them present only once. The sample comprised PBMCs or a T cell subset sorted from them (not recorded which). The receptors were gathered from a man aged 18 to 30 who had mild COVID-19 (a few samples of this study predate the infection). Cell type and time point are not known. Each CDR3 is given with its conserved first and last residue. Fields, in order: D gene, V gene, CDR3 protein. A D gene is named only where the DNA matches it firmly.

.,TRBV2,CASSPTGRSPLHF
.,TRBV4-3,CASSQTLHSPYEQYF
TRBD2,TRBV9,CASSAGRTRAYEQYF
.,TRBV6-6,CASRDRQNKPYGYTF
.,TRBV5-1,CASSGGSTYEQYF
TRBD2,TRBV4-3,CASSRGTSGGASYNEQFF
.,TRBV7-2,CASSFGGRVTGELFF
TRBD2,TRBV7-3,CASNSGGPYNEQFF
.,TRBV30,CAWSVGQVQYF
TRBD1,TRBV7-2,CASSLGQGFGGELFF
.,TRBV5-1,CASSPTGVSDTQYF
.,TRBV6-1,CASNRETQYF
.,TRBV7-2,CASSWGGAAKTQYF
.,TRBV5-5,CASSLVGLPNTEAFF
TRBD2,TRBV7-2,CASSDLAGEYNEQFF
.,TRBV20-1,CSASRSGQNEKLFF
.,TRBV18,CASSPRQRYSYEQYF
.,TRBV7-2,CASSSTGTSGSQYF
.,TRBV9,CASSVATGEADTQYF
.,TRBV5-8,CASSRGRRLLETQYF
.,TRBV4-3,CASSQDPSGNQPQHF
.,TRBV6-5,CASSYSRATYEAFF
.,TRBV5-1,CASSLGQPAFYTF
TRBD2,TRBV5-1,CASSLTVAGGNEQFF
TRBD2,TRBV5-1,CASRSGTSGPLPQYF
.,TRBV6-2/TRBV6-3,CASTIRGGVGTEAFF
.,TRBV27,CASSLARGSQETQYF
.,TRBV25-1,CASSESSVGETQYF
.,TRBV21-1,CASSPLSGLRLAGGPGEQYF
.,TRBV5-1,CASSSSTGNTEAFF
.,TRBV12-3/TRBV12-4,CASSFGGARSYNSPLHF